This T cell receptor (beta chain) was observed in a study of blood T cells in healthy people across ages. As for the study in general: Researchers report that template switching captured about one barcoded beta molecule per two T cells. General study findings and limits: A roughly linear age-dependent decrease characterized TCR beta diversity per million T cells.

With regard to this clonotype: Its antigen is not known.

The CDR3 has 12 residues. V lost 8 bases to trimming and J lost 2 bases, with 8 bases between them. Per-sample yields of isolated PBMCs were at least 6 million. For the second PCR, which ran for roughly 6 to 12 cycles, a sample-barcoded 5' primer and a J-beta primer mix were used. Each TCR beta cDNA got a 12-nucleotide random molecular identifier. TCRdb redid the calling of the 5' RACE reads with MiXCR, one entry per CDR3 protein. The table has 1,800,000 or so distinct CDR3 sequences, about 39% seen once; the top ten hold under 25%. The sequencing input was blood. This receptor was taken from a human donor in good health. J is TRBJ2-3 and V is TRBV12-3 or TRBV12-4; possibly TRBD2 for D (7 bases). The CDR3 region is CASAGATDTQYF. For the CDR3, the DNA is TGTGCCAGCGCGGGGGCCACAGATACGCAGTATTTT.